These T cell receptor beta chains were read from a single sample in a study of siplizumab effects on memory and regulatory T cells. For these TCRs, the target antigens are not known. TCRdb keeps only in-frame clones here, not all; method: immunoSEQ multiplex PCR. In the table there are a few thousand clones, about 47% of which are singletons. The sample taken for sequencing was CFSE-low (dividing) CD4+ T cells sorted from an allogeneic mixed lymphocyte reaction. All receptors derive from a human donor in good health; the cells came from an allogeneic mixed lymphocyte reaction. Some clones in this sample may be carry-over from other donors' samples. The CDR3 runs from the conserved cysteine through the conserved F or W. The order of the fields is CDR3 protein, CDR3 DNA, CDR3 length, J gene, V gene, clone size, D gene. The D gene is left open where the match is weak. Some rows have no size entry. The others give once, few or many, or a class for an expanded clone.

CDR3 protein: CASSLRQGGQPQHF
CDR3 DNA: TGTGCCAGCAGTCTACGACAGGGTGGGCAGCCCCAGCATTTT
CDR3 length: 14
J gene: TRBJ1-5
V gene: TRBV6-1
clone size: -
D gene: TRBD1

CDR3 protein: CASSVQLAANEQFF
CDR3 DNA: TGTGCCAGCAGCGTCCAACTAGCGGCTAATGAGCAGTTCTTC
CDR3 length: 14
J gene: TRBJ2-1
V gene: TRBV9
clone size: once
D gene: TRBD2

CDR3 protein: CASSLAGTHEQYF
CDR3 DNA: TGCGCCAGCAGCTTAGCAGGTACCCACGAGCAGTACTTC
CDR3 length: 13
J gene: TRBJ2-7
V gene: TRBV5-1
clone size: -
D gene: -

CDR3 protein: CASRPTLGQGPYEQYF
CDR3 DNA: TGTGCCAGCAGACCCACCTTGGGACAGGGCCCCTACGAGCAGTACTTC
CDR3 length: 16
J gene: TRBJ2-7
V gene: TRBV5-4
clone size: -
D gene: TRBD1

CDR3 protein: CASSLAGQGLYGYTF
CDR3 DNA: TGTGCCAGCAGCTTAGCGGGACAGGGCCTTTATGGCTACACCTTC
CDR3 length: 15
J gene: TRBJ1-2
V gene: TRBV7-9
clone size: -
D gene: TRBD1

CDR3 protein: CASSPRDGLSTDTQYF
CDR3 DNA: TGTGCCAGCTCACCACGGGACGGGCTGAGCACAGATACGCAGTATTTT
CDR3 length: 16
J gene: TRBJ2-3
V gene: TRBV18
clone size: -
D gene: -

CDR3 protein: CASSIPGLAYTGELFF
CDR3 DNA: TGTGCCAGTAGTATACCGGGACTAGCATACACCGGGGAGCTGTTTTTT
CDR3 length: 16
J gene: TRBJ2-2
V gene: TRBV19
clone size: few
D gene: TRBD2

CDR3 protein: CASSLIRGGEQFF
CDR3 DNA: TGTGCCAGCAGCTTAATCCGGGGGGGTGAGCAGTTCTTC
CDR3 length: 13
J gene: TRBJ2-1
V gene: TRBV7-9
clone size: -
D gene: TRBD2

CDR3 protein: CASSPLEVTGGRGTDTQYF
CDR3 DNA: TGTGCCAGCTCACCACTTGAGGTAACAGGGGGCCGGGGCACAGATACGCAGTATTTT
CDR3 length: 19
J gene: TRBJ2-3
V gene: TRBV18
clone size: few
D gene: TRBD1

CDR3 protein: CSVEWSHSGANVLTF
CDR3 DNA: TGCAGCGTTGAATGGTCCCACTCTGGGGCCAACGTCCTGACTTTC
CDR3 length: 15
J gene: TRBJ2-6
V gene: TRBV29-1
clone size: -
D gene: -

CDR3 protein: CASSESRVAYNEQFF
CDR3 DNA: TGTGCCAGCAGTGAATCCCGCGTTGCCTACAATGAGCAGTTCTTC
CDR3 length: 15
J gene: TRBJ2-1
V gene: TRBV25-1
clone size: -
D gene: -